The table lists the clone carrying this T cell receptor (beta chain) with many counts. The source of the sample is a study of T cells after yellow fever vaccination. Each CDR3 protein is one row after TCRdb ran MiXCR on the 5' RACE reads. The sample lists tens of thousands of distinct CDR3 sequences, around 7% occurring once. The input for sequencing was CD8+ T cells sorted from PBMCs, taken around 10 days after the first yellow fever vaccination. The receptor was isolated from a man between 18 and 29 years old who received the YFV17D yellow fever vaccine.

CDR3 sequence: CASRGPGRQETQYF. For the CDR3, the DNA is TGCGCCAGCAGGGGACCGGGACGCCAAGAGACCCAGTACTTC. The chain uses TRBV10-2 and TRBJ2-5; perhaps D is TRBD1 or TRBD2 (5 bases each). Trimming removed 6 bases at V and 1 base at J, with 12 bases between. Per the germline V gene, CDR1 is WSHSY and CDR2 is SAAADI. This CDR3 spans 14 amino acids.